A selection of T cell receptor beta chains follows, all from one sample in a study of shared clonotypes between healthy human individuals. TCRdb's table, derived via immunoSEQ multiplex PCR, lists solely in-frame clones and lacks some. The table records roughly 300,000 clones, about nine tenths of them present only once. The sample taken for sequencing was memory CD8+ T cells sorted from blood. These receptors were collected from a young man in good health. Each CDR3 is given with its conserved first and last residue. D genes are given only for firm matches. Size values are once, few and many counts, or a class for expanded clones, and some rows have none.

>TRBJ2-5|TRBD2|TRBV15|-
CATSRVLADQETQYF
TGTGCCACCAGCAGAGTCCTAGCGGATCAAGAGACCCAATACTTC
>TRBJ2-5|TRBD2|TRBV14|-
CASSQAGTSGHLGGETQYF
TGTGCCAGCAGCCAAGCCGGGACTAGCGGGCACCTGGGAGGAGAGACCCAGTACTTC
>TRBJ1-3|-|TRBV4-1|-
CASSQVGGSGNTIYF
TGCGCCAGCAGCCAAGTAGGGGGATCTGGAAACACCATATATTTT
>TRBJ2-5|-|TRBV5-1|-
CASSWAVVQETQYF
TGCGCCAGCAGCTGGGCCGTCGTTCAAGAGACCCAGTACTTC
>TRBJ2-7|-|TRBV5-8|-
CASSPVDEQYF
TGTGCCAGCAGCCCGGTGGACGAGCAGTACTTC
>TRBJ2-2|-|TRBV4-3|-
CASSQDRDTATGELFF
TGCGCCAGCAGCCAAGATAGGGACACCGCTACCGGGGAGCTGTTTTTT
>TRBJ1-2|-|TRBV18|-
CASSHGIEGYTF
TGTGCCAGCTCACACGGGATAGAGGGCTACACCTTC
>TRBJ1-6|-|TRBV16|-
CASSQSPRVSRRSPLHF
TGTGCCAGCAGCCAATCCCCCAGGGTTTCCAGAAGGTCACCCCTCCACTTT
>TRBJ1-2|-|TRBV4-3|once
CASSSGWTARTF
TGCGCCAGCAGTTCAGGCTGGACGGCGCGGACCTTC
>TRBJ1-5|-|TRBV27|-
CASSPYGFGPQHF
TGTGCCAGCAGTCCCTACGGCTTTGGTCCCCAGCATTTT
>TRBJ2-5|-|TRBV28|-
CASTPQGLQETQYF
TGTGCCAGCACCCCCCAGGGGTTACAAGAGACCCAGTACTTC
>TRBJ2-7|-|TRBV4-2|-
CASSQVAQTYEQYF
TGTGCCAGCAGCCAAGTCGCGCAGACCTACGAGCAGTACTTC
>TRBJ1-5|-|TRBV18|-
CASSPEGGLGNQPQHF
TGTGCCAGCTCCCCCGAGGGGGGGCTTGGCAATCAGCCCCAGCATTTT
>TRBJ2-1|-|TRBV25-1|-
CASSDDIRLGNEQFF
TGTGCCAGCAGTGATGACATCCGACTAGGGAATGAGCAGTTCTTC
>TRBJ2-5|TRBD2|TRBV30|-
CAWSVHTGLSWRGQETQYF
TGTGCCTGGAGTGTACATACGGGGTTATCTTGGCGGGGGCAAGAGACCCAGTACTTC
>TRBJ1-1|-|TRBV7-9|-
CASSLIGSQSPEAFF
TGTGCCAGCAGCTTAATAGGCAGTCAATCACCTGAAGCTTTCTTT
>TRBJ2-2|TRBD1|TRBV7-3|-
CASSPTGGTGELFF
TGTGCCAGCAGCCCGACAGGGGGGACCGGGGAGCTGTTTTTT